A single sample is the source of the 25 T cell receptor beta chains below, sequenced in a study of HIV-infected patients and healthy controls. A single record per CDR3 protein comes from TCRdb applying MiXCR to the 5' RACE reads. Here the sample spans roughly 68,000 distinct CDR3 sequences, roughly 21% being singletons. Specimen: CD4+ T cells from blood. Receptors originate from a human donor in good health.

The J gene is TRBJ1-1, the V gene TRBV5-1, with D possibly being TRBD1 (6 bases). This CDR3 region has 15 residues. The germline V gene encodes CDR1 SGHRS and CDR2 YFSETQ. Trimming took off 0 bases at V and 6 bases at J, with 15 bases between the two ends. The CDR3 sequence: CASSLGGGFWAEAFF. The CDR3 coding sequence is TGCGCCAGCAGCTTGGGCGGGGGCTTTTGGGCTGAAGCTTTCTTT.

CDR3 loop: CASSLSRGSGINEQFF. The DNA for the CDR3 is TGCGCCAGCAGCTTGTCTAGGGGCTCAGGGATCAATGAGCAGTTCTTC. This chain connects TRBV5-1 to TRBJ2-1; D possibly corresponds to TRBD1 (5 bases). The germline V and J ends were trimmed by 1 base and 6 bases, with 17 bases remaining between them. Germline V gene data show CDR1 as SGHRS and CDR2 as YFSETQ. CDR3 size: 16 residues.

The table lists this clonotype with many counts. The genes are TRBV2 and TRBJ1-1, with D tentatively TRBD1 (5 bases). V lost 4 bases to trimming and J lost 5 bases, with 14 bases between them. Germline V gene lookup returns CDR1 SNHLY and CDR2 FYNNEI. This CDR3 is built from 14 residues. CDR3 in amino acids: CASSVRTGGTEAFF. The CDR3, as DNA: TGTGCCAGCAGTGTAAGAACAGGTGGGACTGAAGCTTTCTTT.

This clonotype was picked up a small number of times. The rearrangement links TRBV20-1 to TRBJ1-1, with a weak D call TRBD1 (5 bases). Trimming took off 0 bases at V and 6 bases at J, with 14 bases between the two ends. The CDR3 has 14 amino acids. The V gene's germline CDR1 is DFQATT and CDR2 SNEGSKA (reference sequence). The CDR3 DNA sequence: TGCAGTGCTAGAGATTATGGGGGTAGCCCTGAAGCTTTCTTT. Amino acid sequence: CSARDYGGSPEAFF.

This clonotype appeared a few times. V is TRBV4-1 and J is TRBJ1-2; no clear D gene. With 0 bases removed from V and 2 bases from J, the gap between germline ends came to 22 bases. Germline CDR1 is MGHRA and CDR2 is YSYEKL. This CDR3 has 19 residues. CDR3 nucleotide sequence: TGCGCCAGCAGCCAAGATTCCCCTAAGCAGGCCGGGATAAACTATGGCTACACCTTC. Protein: CASSQDSPKQAGINYGYTF.

V usage is TRBV18 and J usage is TRBJ2-4, with D possibly matching TRBD1 (6 bases). This CDR3 contains 17 residues. CDR1 is KGHSH and CDR2 is LQKENI in the germline V gene. The V and J ends lost 3 bases and 1 base respectively, with 16 bases between them. CDR3 loop: CASSPRSGVLAKNIQYF. Written as DNA, the CDR3 is TGTGCCAGCTCACCCCGTTCAGGGGTGCTGGCCAAAAACATTCAGTACTTC.

This chain uses TRBV23-1 with TRBJ2-7; D uncertain. TRBV23-1 is known as an ORF, though its function is uncertain. The CDR3 totals 15 residues. Trimming shortened V by 3 bases and J by 0 bases, and 12 bases separated the two germline ends. The CDR3 sequence is CASSQFRQSSYEQYF. CDR3 DNA sequence: TGCGCCAGCAGTCAGTTTAGGCAGAGCTCCTACGAGCAGTACTTC.

The chain joins TRBV25-1 to TRBJ2-3; unclear D gene. Germline V gene lookup returns CDR1 MGHDK and CDR2 SYGVNS. CDR3 length: 11 amino acids. Trimming removed 6 bases at V and 3 bases at J, with 4 bases between. CDR3 protein: CASSTTDTQYF. DNA for the CDR3: TGTGCCAGCAGCACAACAGATACGCAGTATTTT.

This clonotype has a count of ten or more. The V and J genes are TRBV6-2 or TRBV6-3 and TRBJ2-3, with a possible D match to TRBD2 (6 bases). This CDR3 has 14 amino acids. Germline V lookup: CDR1 MNHEY, CDR2 SVGEGT. V lost 6 bases and J lost 4, with 14 bases in between. As DNA, the CDR3 is TGTGCCAGCAGAGACCCCGGGGGTCCAGATACGCAGTATTTT. It yields the protein CASRDPGGPDTQYF.

This clonotype came up a few times. V is TRBV20-1 and J is TRBJ2-3, with a weak D call TRBD2 (6 bases). CDR1 is DFQATT and CDR2 is SNEGSKA in the germline V gene (reference sequence). Trimming shortened V by 0 bases and J by 0 bases, and 22 bases separated the two germline ends. The CDR3 has 19 amino acids. CDR3 DNA: TGCAGTGCTAGAGACCCAAACGCAGGAGGGATTACTAGCACAGATACGCAGTATTTT. Residues: CSARDPNAGGITSTDTQYF.

This clonotype was observed at least ten times. This chain connects TRBV5-4 to TRBJ2-5, with 7 bases identical to TRBD1. V was pared by 4 bases and J by 4 bases, with 16 bases of the junction left unmatched. CDR1 is SGHNT, CDR2 YYREEE, per germline (reference sequence). The length of the CDR3 is 17 residues. The CDR3: CASSPNTGTAVVETQYF. DNA of the CDR3: TGTGCCAGCAGCCCGAACACCGGGACAGCAGTAGTAGAGACCCAGTACTTC.

The rearrangement joins TRBV2 to TRBJ1-2; TRBD1 matches at 7 bases. The CDR3 consists of 14 residues. The germline V gene encodes CDR1 SNHLY and CDR2 FYNNEI. V was pared by 6 bases and J by 1 base, with 5 bases of the junction left unmatched. CDR3 in amino acids: CASRRDSRNYGYTF. CDR3 DNA sequence: TGTGCCAGCAGACGGGACAGCCGTAACTATGGCTACACCTTC.

This chain connects TRBV2 to TRBJ2-7; D is uncertain. The CDR3 spans 15 residues. In germline, CDR1 is SNHLY, CDR2 FYNNEI. The V end lost 4 bases, the J end lost 3 bases, and 16 bases lay between the germline ends. CDR3 coding DNA: TGTGCCAGCAGTGGTATGAGGAGCGCGATCTACGAGCAGTACTTC. This sequence encodes CASSGMRSAIYEQYF.

This clonotype has only a few counts. The chain recombines TRBV25-1 with TRBJ2-2; either TRBD1 or TRBD2 may fit D (5 bases each). In germline, CDR1 is MGHDK, CDR2 SYGVNS. The V gene lost 0 bases and the J gene lost 2 bases, with 16 bases spanning the gap. CDR3 length equals 18 residues. Written as DNA, the CDR3 is TGTGCCAGCAGTGAATATAGATCTGGGGGAGCCAACACCGGGGAGCTGTTTTTT. This codes for CASSEYRSGGANTGELFF.

V is TRBV6-5 and J is TRBJ2-1, with 7 bases identical to TRBD2. The germline CDR1 and CDR2 sequences are MNHEY and SVGAGI. V lost 6 bases, J lost 3 bases, and 11 bases stayed unmatched. The CDR3 totals 16 residues. DNA of the CDR3: TGTGCCAGCAGGAGTACAAGACTAGCCTACTACAATGAGCAGTTCTTC. Its protein product is CASRSTRLAYYNEQFF.

The rearrangement uses TRBV3-1 and TRBJ1-6, with 7 bases lining up with TRBD1. The CDR3 contains 19 residues. Trimming cost V 4 bases and J 0 bases; bases outside gene matches: 12. Germline V gene data show CDR1 as LGHDT and CDR2 as YNNKEL (reference sequence). This chain's CDR3 is CASSRTPPGQSSYNSPLHF. CDR3 nucleotide sequence: TGTGCCAGCAGCCGGACGCCCCCGGGACAGAGCTCCTATAATTCACCCCTCCACTTT.

The sample holds many counts of this clonotype. The chain recombines TRBV2 with TRBJ2-3; D is possibly TRBD2 (5 bases). The germline V gene encodes CDR1 SNHLY and CDR2 FYNNEI. V dropped 8 bases and J dropped 4 bases, with 19 bases sitting between them. This CDR3 has 15 amino acids. CDR3 coding DNA: TGTGCCAGCTTCGCCCAGGTTCACGGGGCAGATACGCAGTATTTT. As protein: CASFAQVHGADTQYF.

This clonotype was seen ten or more times. The V call is TRBV20-1, the J call TRBJ2-5; 9 bases are shared with TRBD2. This CDR3 comprises 14 residues. The V gene's germline CDR1 is DFQATT and CDR2 SNEGSKA (reference sequence). V was clipped by 3 bases and J by 5 bases; unmatched bases: 7. DNA of the CDR3: TGCAGTGCTAGCAGGGCGGGGGGGCTGGAGACCCAGTACTTC. As protein: CSASRAGGLETQYF.

This clonotype was counted ten times or more. The chain uses TRBV12-3 or TRBV12-4 and TRBJ1-2; 9 bases match TRBD1. The CDR3 loop spans 14 amino acids. J gave up 8 bases and V 3 bases, and 7 bases lay outside the gene matches. The CDR3 nucleotides are TGTGCCAGCAGTTTTCCGACAGGGGGAGGAGGCTACACCTTC. Protein: CASSFPTGGGGYTF.

In this sample, this clonotype turned up many times. The chain has TRBV3-1 and TRBJ1-1; 8 positions match TRBD1. The junction had 5 bases not matched to a gene; V was cut back by 3 bases and J by 11 bases. CDR1 is LGHDT and CDR2 is YNNKEL in the germline V gene (reference sequence). This CDR3 has 12 residues. The CDR3 region has the DNA TGTGCCAGCAGCCAGGACAGGGTGGATGCTTTCTTT. Encoded protein: CASSQDRVDAFF.

As concerns this clonotype: A much larger clonotype is one base distant, so this may be a read error. V gene TRBV7-2 combines with J gene TRBJ1-1; D unresolved. The CDR3 is 13 residues long. Looked up from germline, CDR1 is SGHTA and CDR2 is FQGNSA. V lost 1 base and J lost 1, with 4 bases in between. Here the CDR3 reads CASSLEKNTEAFF. CDR3 coding DNA: TGTGCCAGCAGCTTAGAGAAGAACACTGAAGCTTTCTTT.

There are many counts of this clonotype. Here the CDR3 reads CASSRDRQETQYF. CDR3 DNA sequence: TGTGCCAGCAGCCGGGACAGGCAAGAGACCCAGTACTTC. The chain is built from TRBV7-2 and TRBJ2-5; 8 bases fit TRBD1. Germline V gives CDR1 SGHTA, CDR2 FQGNSA. After removal of 5 bases from V and 2 bases from J, the junction contained 1 base not matched to a gene. The CDR3 consists of 13 residues.

This clonotype was observed a few times. The V gene is TRBV12-5, the J gene TRBJ2-3, with D tentatively TRBD1 or TRBD2 (6 bases each). V was cut by 6 bases and J by 0 bases, with 34 bases left in between. The CDR3 loop spans 22 amino acids. Germline V gives CDR1 LGHNT, CDR2 FRNRAP. The CDR3 region is CASGDLTSRGGGRKLSTDTQYF. In nucleotides, the CDR3 is TGTGCTAGTGGGGACCTTACCTCCAGGGGTGGAGGGAGGAAACTTAGCACAGATACGCAGTATTTT.

The chain is built from TRBV12-3 or TRBV12-4 and TRBJ1-2; 7 bases align to TRBD1. V gave up 6 bases and J gave up 3 bases; unmatched junction bases: 7. The CDR3 extends over 14 amino acids. The CDR3 DNA is TGTGCCAGCAGCCCCGGACAGGACTACTATGGCTACACCTTC. Its protein product is CASSPGQDYYGYTF.

Only a few counts were recorded for this clonotype. V is TRBV25-1 and J is TRBJ2-7; possible D gene TRBD2, 6 bases. V was cut by 6 bases and J by 2 bases, with 14 bases left in between. The CDR3 covers 14 residues. CDR1 and CDR2 (germline): MGHDK, SYGVNS. CDR3 sequence reads: CASRPNGSPYEQYF. In nucleotides, the CDR3 is TGTGCCAGCAGGCCGAACGGGAGCCCCTACGAGCAGTACTTC.